The 29 T cell receptor beta chains reported below all come from one sample, sequenced in a study of Ad26.COV2.S vaccination and SARS-CoV-2 variants. Noted treatment: roughly 18 received Ad26.COV2.S at low or high dose, single or two shots; roughly five received placebo; per-sample allocation not given. Specimens were obtained on day 63 following the first vaccine or placebo injection. Only in-frame clones appear in the TCRdb table, and some are missing; sequencing was by immunoSEQ multiplex PCR. The table records 300,000 to 500,000 clones, approximately 91% of them present only once. The specimen comprised peripheral blood, sampled in a trial of Ad26.COV2.S vaccine versus placebo. Source of these receptors: a person aged 18-65 years who received the Ad26.COV2.S COVID-19 vaccine or a placebo.

This clone was seen only a few times. The chain joins TRBV27 to TRBJ1-4; D uncertain. V was shortened by 3 bases and J by 13 bases, with 12 bases between the two germline ends. The length of the CDR3 is 12 residues. In germline, CDR1 is MNHEY, CDR2 SMNVEV (reference sequence). CDR3: CASSFSGGRLFF. For the CDR3, the DNA is TGTGCCAGCAGTTTTAGTGGCGGAAGACTGTTTTTT. The whole variable domain, remainder taken from reference TRBV27 and TRBJ1-4, is EAQVTQNPRYLITVTGKKLTVTCSQNMNHEYMSWYRQDPGLGLRQIYYSMNVEVTDKGDVPEGYKVSRKEKRNFPLILESPSPNQTSLYFCASSFSGGRLFFGSGTQLSVL.

Comments on this clone: The identical CDR3 is also encoded by other nucleotide sequences in the sample. V and J are TRBV5-1 and TRBJ1-6; tentative D call: TRBD1 (6 bases). This CDR3 contains 13 residues. The germline V gene has CDR1 SGHRS and CDR2 YFSETQ. V lost 4 bases, J lost 6 bases, and 8 bases lay in between. The CDR3 here is CASSLDSNSPLHF. DNA for the CDR3: TGCGCCAGCAGCCTGGACAGTAATTCACCCCTCCACTTT.

The chain links TRBV30 to TRBJ1-2; a weak D match, TRBD1 (5 bases). Trimming removed 4 bases from V and 2 bases from J, with 17 bases in between. Germline V gene lookup returns CDR1 GTSNPN and CDR2 SVGIG (reference sequence). CDR3 size: 15 residues. The CDR3 DNA reads as TGTGCCTGGATTGAAACTCGGTGGGGCAACTATGGCTACACCTTC. It codes for CAWIETRWGNYGYTF.

This clone turned up a few times. The V and J genes are TRBV7-9 and TRBJ1-4; D is possibly TRBD1 (5 bases). This CDR3 has 14 residues. Between the trimmed V and J ends, which lost 4 bases and 8 bases, there was a span of 14 bases. CDR1 SEHNR and CDR2 FQNEAQ come from the germline V gene (reference sequence). The CDR3 region is CASSSPSGTEKLFF. For the CDR3, the DNA is TGTGCCAGCAGCTCACCTTCTGGGACGGAAAAACTGTTTTTT.

The chain is built from TRBV5-1 and TRBJ2-3; the D gene could be TRBD1 or TRBD2 (5 bases each). This CDR3 region has 15 residues. The germline CDR1 and CDR2 sequences are SGHRS and YFSETQ. Trimming pared 3 bases from V and 5 bases from J, leaving 16 bases between. DNA for the CDR3: TGCGCCAGCAGCTCCACCCCCTGGGGACGAGATACGCAGTATTTT. This encodes CASSSTPWGRDTQYF.

The V and J genes are TRBV11-2 and TRBJ2-1, with TRBD2 as a possible D gene (5 bases). Trimming took 5 bases from V and 4 from J, leaving 9 bases between them. Germline CDR1 is SGHAT and CDR2 is FQNNGV. CDR3 length: 13 residues. The CDR3 region is CASSQGLYNEQFF. CDR3 nucleotide sequence: TGTGCCAGCAGCCAAGGACTGTACAATGAGCAGTTCTTC.

This sequence joins TRBV7-2 and TRBJ1-6; 7 bases align to TRBD1. The CDR3 is made up of 14 amino acids. Germline CDR1 is SGHTA and CDR2 is FQGNSA. The trim removed 3 bases at V and 6 bases at J, leaving 2 bases unmatched. Written as DNA, the CDR3 is TGTGCCAGCAGCTTTGGGACAGCTAATTCACCCCTCCACTTT. Amino acids: CASSFGTANSPLHF.

The chain joins TRBV19 to TRBJ2-1; D gene uncertain. Germline CDR1 is LNHDA and CDR2 is SQIVND (reference sequence). Trimming shortened V by 1 base and J by 7 bases, and 5 bases separated the two germline ends. The CDR3 is 12 residues long. CDR3 protein: CASSIGRNEQFF. In DNA form, the CDR3 reads TGTGCCAGTAGTATAGGCCGGAATGAGCAGTTCTTC.

Details on this clone: Other DNA sequences in the same sample also yield this CDR3. V usage is TRBV12-3 or TRBV12-4 and J usage is TRBJ2-7; D is perhaps TRBD1 (6 bases). The CDR3 extends over 12 amino acids. V gave up 5 bases and J gave up 3 bases, with 8 bases separating them. CDR3 DNA sequence: TGTGCCAGCAGTCTACAGGGCTACGAGCAGTACTTC. Encoded protein: CASSLQGYEQYF.

V usage is TRBV7-2 and J usage is TRBJ2-3; the match to TRBD2 covers 11 bases. Germline assignment: CDR1 SGHTA and CDR2 FQGNSA. The CDR3 consists of 15 residues. The trim removed 6 bases at V and 4 bases at J, leaving 6 bases unmatched. The CDR3 DNA reads as TGTGCCAGCAGTTTTAGCGGGGGGGCCCCAGATACGCAGTATTTT. The encoded protein is CASSFSGGAPDTQYF.

This clone showed up just once. This chain connects TRBV7-8 to TRBJ2-4; no firm D call. CDR1 and CDR2 (germline): SGHVS, FQNEAQ. Trimming shortened V by 1 base and J by 0 bases, and 13 bases separated the two germline ends. The CDR3 is made up of 17 amino acids. The CDR3 region has the DNA TGTGCCAGCAGCTTAGATAACGGATTAATAGCCAAAAACATTCAGTACTTC. It is translated as CASSLDNGLIAKNIQYF.

The V and J genes are TRBV3-1 (or the pseudogene TRBV3-2) and TRBJ2-2; D call uncertain. V was clipped by 1 base and J by 5 bases, with 20 bases between them. This CDR3 contains 18 residues. Germline V gene data show CDR1 as LGHDT and CDR2 as YNNKEL (reference sequence). The CDR3 bases are TGTGCCAGCAGCCAAGCGGAGCTCACTGCCCCCTTGACCGGGGAGCTGTTTTTT. This translates into CASSQAELTAPLTGELFF.

The genes are TRBV27 and TRBJ2-3; weak D call: TRBD2 (5 bases). The CDR3 has 17 residues. Trimming pared 0 bases from V and 1 base from J, leaving 14 bases between. Germline CDR1 and CDR2: MNHEY and SMNVEV (reference sequence). The chain's CDR3 is CASSLSRVMWGTDTQYF. The CDR3 DNA follows: TGTGCCAGCAGTTTATCGAGGGTAATGTGGGGCACAGATACGCAGTATTTT.

The chain joins TRBV19 to TRBJ2-7; D may be TRBD1 (6 bases). The germline V gene has CDR1 LNHDA and CDR2 SQIVND (reference sequence). The CDR3 consists of 15 residues. Between the trimmed V and J ends, which lost 3 bases and 0 bases, there was a span of 12 bases. CDR3 sequence: CASSIRDTSSYEQYF. The CDR3 DNA follows: TGTGCCAGTAGTATCCGGGACACCTCCTCCTACGAGCAGTACTTC.

J is TRBJ2-1 and V is TRBV13; D might be TRBD2 (6 bases). The CDR3 spans 13 residues. The V and J ends lost 5 bases and 5 bases respectively, with 10 bases between them. Germline CDR1 PRHDT, CDR2 FYEKMQ (reference sequence). In DNA, the CDR3 is TGTGCCAGCAGCCGCGGGACCGACAATGAGCAGTTCTTC. Its protein is CASSRGTDNEQFF.

The genes are TRBV5-4 and TRBJ1-6; 9 bases are a match to TRBD1. The length of the CDR3 is 15 residues. Germline V gene sequence: CDR1 SGHNT, CDR2 YYREEE (reference sequence). V trimming: 5 bases; J trimming: 8 bases; junction bases outside the gene matches: 8. For the CDR3, the DNA is TGTGCCAGCAGTCAGGGACAGGGAGTTTATTCACCCCTCCACTTT. This codes for CASSQGQGVYSPLHF.

V and J are TRBV12-1 and TRBJ1-1. TRBV12-1 is reported as a pseudogene. The CDR3 covers 14 residues. CDR3 region: CASSFEGGDTEAFF. The DNA of the CDR3 is TGTGCCAGCAGCTTTGAAGGGGGGGACACTGAAGCTTTCTTT.

The V gene is TRBV20-1, the J gene TRBJ2-7, with a possible D match to TRBD2 (5 bases). Germline CDR1 and CDR2: DFQATT and SNEGSKA (reference sequence). Between the trimmed V and J ends, which lost 3 bases and 0 bases, there was a span of 12 bases. The CDR3 length is 14 residues. The CDR3 DNA reads TGCAGTGCTAGTTTAGGAGGAAGCTCCTACGAGCAGTACTTC. It specifies CSASLGGSSYEQYF.

The chain employs TRBV25-1 and TRBJ2-7; no clear D gene. V was cut by 6 bases and J by 0 bases, with 9 bases left in between. Germline lookup yields CDR1 MGHDK and CDR2 SYGVNS. This CDR3 comprises 13 residues. The CDR3: CASRTESSYEQYF. The CDR3 bases are TGTGCCAGCAGGACGGAGTCCTCCTACGAGCAGTACTTC.

The chain recombines TRBV18 with TRBJ2-3; 9 nucleotides agree with TRBD2. The V gene's germline CDR1 is KGHSH and CDR2 LQKENI. This CDR3 has 14 residues. V was pared by 3 bases and J by 6 bases, with 4 bases of the junction left unmatched. The CDR3, as DNA: TGTGCCAGCTCACCCAGCGGGGGGTTGGATACGCAGTATTTT. Protein: CASSPSGGLDTQYF. The whole variable domain, remainder taken from reference TRBV18 and TRBJ2-3, is NAGVMQNPRHLVRRRGQEARLRCSPMKGHSHVYWYRQLPEEGLKFMVYLQKENIIDESGMPKERFSAEFPKEGPSILRIQQVVRGDSAAYFCASSPSGGLDTQYFGPGTRLTVL.

V gene TRBV4-1 combines with J gene TRBJ1-5; the D is unclear. CDR3 length equals 15 residues. Germline V CDR1 and CDR2: MGHRA, YSYEKL. V gave up 5 bases and J gave up 1 base, with 12 bases separating them. This chain's CDR3 is CASSSFVRSNQPQHF. CDR3 nucleotides: TGCGCCAGCAGCTCTTTTGTACGGAGCAATCAGCCCCAGCATTTT.

The rearrangement joins TRBV7-8 to TRBJ1-1, with TRBD1 matching 11 bases. The CDR3 sequence is 17 residues long. Germline V CDR1 and CDR2: SGHVS, FQNEAQ. The junction had 14 bases not matched to a gene; V was cut back by 6 bases and J by 5 bases. This CDR3 reads CASSARTGGYVGTEAFF. The CDR3 bases are TGTGCCAGCAGTGCCCGGACAGGGGGCTATGTCGGAACTGAAGCTTTCTTT.

The chain has TRBV7-9 and TRBJ2-7, with a possible D match to TRBD2 (5 bases). Germline V gives CDR1 SEHNR, CDR2 FQNEAQ (reference sequence). The CDR3 extends over 12 amino acids. V gave up 5 bases and J gave up 3 bases, with 8 bases separating them. The CDR3 DNA reads as TGTGCCAGCAGCGAGCGGTACTACGAGCAGTACTTC. Translating it yields CASSERYYEQYF.

The CDR3 nucleotides read TGTGCCAGCGACCTGGGGGGTAGCGGGGGTCTGTTCTTC. Amino acids: CASDLGGSGGLFF. The chain joins TRBV2 to TRBJ2-1; 9 bases match TRBD2. Germline V gene data show CDR1 as SNHLY and CDR2 as FYNNEI. V lost 8 bases, J lost 15 bases, and 14 bases stayed unmatched. The CDR3 is 13 residues long.

The genes are TRBV4-1 and TRBJ1-3; a possible D gene is TRBD1 (6 bases). Per the germline V gene, CDR1 is MGHRA and CDR2 is YSYEKL. Deletions cut 1 base from V and 0 bases from J, with 10 bases between. The CDR3 is 16 amino acids. This CDR3 is CASSQVGGRSGNTIYF. The CDR3, as DNA: TGCGCCAGCAGCCAAGTCGGGGGCCGCTCTGGAAACACCATATATTTT.

This clone was counted once. The chain is built from TRBV5-1 and TRBJ2-2; D possibly corresponds to TRBD1 (5 bases). V gave up 1 base and J gave up 0 bases, with 10 bases separating them. This CDR3 has 16 residues. The V gene's germline CDR1 is SGHRS and CDR2 YFSETQ. CDR3 sequence (DNA): TGCGCCAGCAGCTTGACAGGCAGTCCGAACACCGGGGAGCTGTTTTTT. Encoded protein: CASSLTGSPNTGELFF.

The chain links TRBV7-8 to TRBJ2-7; 7 nucleotides agree with TRBD1. CDR3 length equals 15 residues. The J segment lost 2 bases and the V segment lost 4 bases, leaving 8 bases of the junction unmatched. Germline CDR1 and CDR2: SGHVS and FQNEAQ. CDR3 sequence reads: CASSSHGTVPYEQYF. CDR3 DNA sequence: TGTGCCAGCAGCTCCCACGGGACAGTCCCCTACGAGCAGTACTTC.

The chain carries TRBV25-1 and TRBJ1-6; weak D call: TRBD1 (5 bases). The V and J ends lost 6 bases and 9 bases respectively, with 18 bases between them. The CDR3 loop spans 15 amino acids. The germline CDR1 and CDR2 sequences are MGHDK and SYGVNS. Here the CDR3 DNA reads TGTGCCAGCAGAACCGGACAATCAAGTTTTTCACCCCTCCACTTT. Translating gives CASRTGQSSFSPLHF.

This sequence joins TRBV5-4 and TRBJ1-4; 7 bases map to TRBD1. Germline CDR1 reads SGHNT; CDR2 reads YYREEE (reference sequence). V shed 4 bases, J shed 3 bases, and the junction held 9 bases outside the gene matches. The CDR3 loop spans 16 amino acids. This CDR3 is CASSPGGEQSNEKLFF. CDR3 coding DNA: TGTGCCAGCAGCCCAGGGGGGGAGCAATCTAATGAAAAACTGTTTTTT. The full variable domain, completed using reference TRBV5-4 and TRBJ1-4, is ETGVTQSPTHLIKTRGQQVTLRCSSQSGHNTVSWYQQALGQGPQFIFQYYREEENGRGNFPPRFSGLQFPNYSSELNVNALELDDSALYLCASSPGGEQSNEKLFFGSGTQLSVL.